Included here is one T cell receptor (beta chain) sequence, with context. The sample comes from a study of CXCR3-negative and CXCR3-positive naive CD8 T cells. 5' RACE that incorporated UMI labels was used to prepare the TRB cDNA libraries. No DNA is given; TCRdb re-called the 5' RACE reads and lists each CDR3 protein once. This sample's clone table lists some 50,000 distinct CDR3 sequences. CDR1 and CDR2 (germline): SGHTA, FQGNSA. The CDR3 spans 13 residues. The sequenced sample was naive CXCR3- CD8+ T cells from blood. Subset defined: CD45RO-CCR7+CD27+CD95- naive CD8+ T cells lacking CXCR3 (TNR3-). The source is a human donor in good health. Some clones in this sample may be carry-over from other donors' samples. The genes are TRBV7-2 and TRBJ2-5; TCRdb's assignment of TRBD1 cannot be checked, as there is no DNA. The CDR3 is CASRSLGGETQYF.